Sequencing of this T cell receptor beta chain was carried out in a study of shared clonotypes between healthy human individuals. This CDR3 region has 15 residues. In germline, CDR1 is MNHNS, CDR2 SASEGT. The ends were cut back, 2 bases at V and 4 bases at J, with 14 bases in the middle. From CD4+ cells came CD45RA+ naive and CD45RA-negative memory subsets. Genomic DNA per cell subset filled all wells of several immunoSEQ plates. TCRdb's table, derived via immunoSEQ multiplex PCR, lists solely in-frame clones and lacks some. The sample records some 2,500,000 clones, roughly 92% being singletons. The sample consisted of naive CD4+ T cells from PBMCs. The subset: CD45RA+ positively selected. This TCR derives from a man in his late teens or twenties in good health. Some clones in this sample may be carry-over from other donors' samples. This sequence joins TRBV6-1 and TRBJ1-2, with D unclear. For the CDR3, the DNA is TGTGCCAGCAGTGAATCTAACCTGGGCCTCTATGGCTACACCTTC. This codes for CASSESNLGLYGYTF.